The clone carrying this T cell receptor beta chain was seen a handful of times. These data are taken from a study of neoadjuvant nivolumab and ipilimumab in lung cancer. TCRdb's copy holds only in-frame clones and misses some; the assay was immunoSEQ multiplex PCR. The sample includes around 30,000 clones, 65% to 85% seen only once; the top ten take 5.1%. Looked up from germline, CDR1 is SGHVS and CDR2 is FQNEAQ. The CDR3 extends over 16 amino acids. With V trimmed by 1 base and J by 2 bases, 4 bases remained unmatched. This clonotype was sampled from an adult with non-small cell lung cancer. Material: tumor tissue, obtained after neoadjuvant nivolumab, alone or with ipilimumab, at or shortly before surgery. The V and J genes are TRBV7-8 and TRBJ2-5; 10 bases are shared with TRBD2. The chain's CDR3 is CASSLDLSGGQETQYF. The CDR3 bases are TGTGCCAGCAGCTTAGATCTTAGCGGGGGGCAAGAGACCCAGTACTTC.